This T cell receptor beta chain was recovered during a study of shared clonotypes between healthy human individuals. Clones were sequenced by immunoSEQ multiplex PCR, and TCRdb holds only the in-frame ones, with some missing. This table holds over a million clones, around 76% found once. This clone was recorded a few times. The CDR3 runs 15 residues. The V gene end was trimmed by 3 bases and the J gene end by 5 bases; junction bases not matched to a gene: 7. Germline V gives CDR1 MNHNS, CDR2 SASEGT. Sequencing was done on a sample of memory CD4+ T cells sorted from blood. Regarding subset: CD45RA-negative fraction. This clonotype was sampled from a young man in good health. V is TRBV6-1 and J is TRBJ1-1; TRBD1 agrees at 9 bases. This chain's CDR3 is CASSDRTGERTEAFF. CDR3 DNA sequence: TGTGCCAGCAGTGACAGGACAGGGGAGAGAACTGAAGCTTTCTTT.